This T cell receptor (beta chain) appears in the sequencing data of a study of blood T cell repertoires in COVID-19. The CDR3 runs 17 residues. With 5 bases removed from V and 7 bases from J, the gap between germline ends came to 23 bases. CDR1 and CDR2 (germline): SNHLY, FYNNEI. Some clones are missing from TCRdb's copy, which holds only in-frame ones; the method was immunoSEQ multiplex PCR. The table lists roughly 230,000 clones, around 87% of them singletons, with about 2% in the top ten. Sequences were obtained from peripheral blood. The V gene is TRBV2, the J gene TRBJ2-2; a possible D gene is TRBD1 (5 bases). The sequence came from a woman in her sixties with COVID-19, enrolled during active disease. CDR3 sequence reads: CASSLHRPSQGNGELFF. Written as DNA, the CDR3 is TGTGCCAGCAGTCTCCATCGCCCTTCTCAGGGTAACGGGGAGCTGTTTTTT.